The next 32 T cell receptor beta chains were all read from a single sample in a study of cytomegalovirus exposure and HLA in healthy donors. PCR involved 60 Vbeta and 13 Jbeta primers. TCRdb's table, derived via immunoSEQ multiplex PCR, lists solely in-frame clones and lacks some. The sample contains about 190,000 clones, over 70% of which appear only once. The sequenced sample consisted of PBMCs. These receptors all come from a man between 40 and 49 years old in good health and CMV-seropositive.

This chain connects TRBV19 to TRBJ1-5, with 7 positions matching TRBD1. In germline, CDR1 is LNHDA, CDR2 SQIVND (reference sequence). CDR3 length equals 13 residues. J lost 4 bases, V lost 3 bases, and 0 bases had no gene match. The DNA for the CDR3 is TGTGCCAGTAGTATGACAGGGAATCAGCCCCAGCATTTT. This encodes CASSMTGNQPQHF.

The chain joins TRBV11-2 to TRBJ1-1; maybe TRBD1 (6 bases). Between the trimmed V and J ends, which lost 1 base and 10 bases, there was a span of 13 bases. The germline CDR1 and CDR2 sequences are SGHAT and FQNNGV. This CDR3 region has 13 residues. Here the CDR3 reads CASSLAEGEGAFF. CDR3 nucleotide sequence: TGTGCCAGCAGCTTAGCTGAGGGGGAAGGAGCTTTCTTT.

The chain has TRBV29-1 and TRBJ2-6; the D is unclear. The germline V gene has CDR1 SQVTM and CDR2 ANQGSEA. V dropped 6 bases and J dropped 2 bases, with 8 bases sitting between them. The length of the CDR3 is 13 residues. The CDR3 loop reads CSVVRAGANVLTF. In nucleotides, the CDR3 is TGCAGCGTAGTCCGGGCTGGGGCCAACGTCCTGACTTTC.

This chain joins TRBV18 and TRBJ2-3; D may be TRBD2 (6 bases). Germline V gives CDR1 KGHSH, CDR2 LQKENI. The V end lost 3 bases, the J end lost 3 bases, and 13 bases lay between the germline ends. There are 15 residues in the CDR3. This CDR3 is CASSPVQGGTDTQYF. DNA of the CDR3: TGTGCCAGCTCACCGGTGCAGGGAGGTACAGATACGCAGTATTTT.

The V gene is TRBV11-2, the J gene TRBJ1-1; 9 nucleotides line up with TRBD1. V gave up 1 base and J gave up 6 bases; unmatched junction bases: 6. The CDR3 has 15 residues. Germline-derived CDR1 and CDR2 are SGHAT and FQNNGV. In DNA form, the CDR3 reads TGTGCCAGCAGCTTAGCCCGGGACAGGGTGTCTGAAGCTTTCTTT. This sequence encodes CASSLARDRVSEAFF.

V and J are TRBV11-2 and TRBJ2-1; a possible D gene is TRBD2 (5 bases). The CDR3 runs to 15 residues. Trimming took off 3 bases at V and 7 bases at J, with 16 bases between the two ends. Germline V gives CDR1 SGHAT, CDR2 FQNNGV. CDR3 coding DNA: TGTGCCAGCAGCTTTACTAGGGCACAAGAGAATGAGCAGTTCTTC. Translation: CASSFTRAQENEQFF.

V is TRBV7-2 and J is TRBJ2-7; D is perhaps TRBD1 (5 bases). Trimming took off 5 bases at V and 7 bases at J, with 18 bases between the two ends. The germline gives CDR1 SGHTA, CDR2 FQGNSA. CDR3 length equals 14 residues. The chain's CDR3 is CASSGGAVVGEQYF. The CDR3 region has the DNA TGTGCCAGCAGCGGTGGGGCGGTTGTGGGGGAGCAGTACTTC.

The rearrangement links TRBV9 to TRBJ2-1, with D possibly TRBD1 on 7 matching bases. The germline V gene has CDR1 SGDLS and CDR2 YYNGEE. Trimming shortened V by 4 bases and J by 6 bases, and 14 bases separated the two germline ends. CDR3 length: 14 amino acids. This CDR3 is CASSPMEGANEQFF. Here the CDR3 DNA reads TGTGCCAGCAGCCCCATGGAGGGGGCCAATGAGCAGTTCTTC.

The V and J genes are TRBV6-4 and TRBJ2-1; the match to TRBD2 covers 10 bases. This CDR3 has 15 residues. Germline V gives CDR1 MRHNA, CDR2 SNTAGT. V was pared by 3 bases and J by 7 bases, with 6 bases of the junction left unmatched. CDR3: CASSDYLAGVNEQFF. CDR3 DNA: TGTGCCAGCAGTGATTACCTAGCGGGAGTGAATGAGCAGTTCTTC.

This chain links TRBV7-2 with TRBJ1-1, with D unclear. The CDR3 runs 13 residues. CDR1 SGHTA and CDR2 FQGNSA come from the germline V gene. Trimming pared 6 bases from V and 0 bases from J, leaving 8 bases between. The CDR3 region is CASSTGLNTEAFF. Here the CDR3 DNA reads TGTGCCAGCAGTACCGGTTTGAACACTGAAGCTTTCTTT.

J is TRBJ2-7 and V is TRBV5-4; D call uncertain. The CDR3 is 14 residues long. Germline V gene sequence: CDR1 SGHNT, CDR2 YYREEE (reference sequence). V was pared by 3 bases and J by 1 base, with 11 bases between. The CDR3 nucleotides are TGTGCCAGCAGCTCGCTGACTGAATCCTACGAGCAGTACTTC. It specifies CASSSLTESYEQYF.

This rearrangement joins TRBV7-2 to TRBJ2-2, with TRBD2 identical over 8 bases. Looked up from germline, CDR1 is SGHTA and CDR2 is FQGNSA. V lost 1 base and J lost 6; bases outside the gene matches: 1. This CDR3 spans 14 amino acids. As DNA, the CDR3 is TGTGCCAGCAGCTTAGGGACTAGCTCCGGGGAGCTGTTTTTT. It encodes CASSLGTSSGELFF.

The chain uses TRBV27 and TRBJ2-1, with D maybe TRBD2 (5 bases). V was cut by 6 bases and J by 2 bases, with 8 bases left in between. The CDR3 contains 13 residues. From germline, CDR1 is MNHEY and CDR2 SMNVEV (reference sequence). In DNA form, the CDR3 reads TGTGCCAGCAGCCTACTAGCCTACAATGAGCAGTTCTTC. As protein: CASSLLAYNEQFF.

This chain uses TRBV11-2 with TRBJ1-2; D perhaps matches TRBD1 (6 bases). The CDR3 totals 15 residues. CDR1 and CDR2 (germline): SGHAT, FQNNGV. V lost 6 bases to trimming and J lost 1 base, with 15 bases between them. CDR3 coding DNA: TGTGCCAGCAGGAATTCCAGGGGACGTAACTATGGCTACACCTTC. Translated: CASRNSRGRNYGYTF.

The V call is TRBV5-6, the J call TRBJ1-2, with D perhaps matching TRBD1 (5 bases). The V and J ends lost 0 bases and 8 bases respectively, with 14 bases between them. Germline V lookup: CDR1 SGHDT, CDR2 YYEEEE. The CDR3 has 14 residues. The CDR3 sequence is CASSLAGVETGYTF. For the CDR3, the DNA is TGTGCCAGCAGCTTGGCGGGGGTAGAGACCGGCTACACCTTC. Combining the CDR3 with reference TRBV5-6 and TRBJ1-2 gives the whole variable domain DAGVTQSPTHLIKTRGQQVTLRCSPKSGHDTVSWYQQALGQGPQFIFQYYEEEERQRGNFPDRFSGHQFPNYSSELNVNALLLGDSALYLCASSLAGVETGYTFGSGTRLTVV.

This clone appeared a single time. V gene TRBV27 combines with J gene TRBJ1-1; no firm D call. V was pared by 5 bases and J by 1 base, with 17 bases between. From germline, CDR1 is MNHEY and CDR2 SMNVEV (reference sequence). CDR3 length equals 16 residues. CDR3 sequence (DNA): TGTGCCAGCAGTATAATGGGGAGGGTGGGGAACACTGAAGCTTTCTTT. It yields the protein CASSIMGRVGNTEAFF.

V gene TRBV6-5 combines with J gene TRBJ1-5; D may be TRBD1 (5 bases). Trimming removed 5 bases at V and 4 bases at J, with 15 bases between. CDR3 length: 15 residues. Germline assignment: CDR1 MNHEY and CDR2 SVGAGI. The CDR3 DNA sequence: TGTGCCAGCAGTCTGGGGCAGGGATTTAATCAGCCCCAGCATTTT. It specifies CASSLGQGFNQPQHF.

The chain links TRBV27 to TRBJ2-3, with 7 bases lining up with TRBD2. Germline V lookup: CDR1 MNHEY, CDR2 SMNVEV (reference sequence). The CDR3 is made up of 18 amino acids. V shed 1 base, J shed 0 bases, and the junction held 10 bases outside the gene matches. The CDR3 protein is CASSLFLASGTSTDTQYF. CDR3 bases: TGTGCCAGCAGTTTATTTTTGGCTAGCGGTACTAGCACAGATACGCAGTATTTT.

The chain recombines TRBV9 with TRBJ2-7; the match to TRBD2 covers 8 bases. The germline gives CDR1 SGDLS, CDR2 YYNGEE. The CDR3 runs 14 residues. V shed 3 bases, J shed 2 bases, and the junction held 4 bases outside the gene matches. This chain's CDR3 is CASSETSVPYEQYF. In DNA form, the CDR3 reads TGTGCCAGCAGCGAGACTAGCGTTCCCTACGAGCAGTACTTC.

The chain couples TRBV21-1 to TRBJ2-7; the D call TRBD2 from the table was never checked on the DNA. TRBV21-1 is termed a pseudogene. The length of the CDR3 is 19 residues. CDR3 sequence reads: CASTVNRLAGGRGSYEQYF. CDR3 nucleotides: TGTGCCAGCACCGTAAACAGACTAGCGGGAGGCCGGGGCTCCTACGAGCAGTACTTC.

The J gene is TRBJ1-5, the V gene TRBV2; D gene unclear. The CDR3 loop spans 14 amino acids. The V end lost 6 bases, the J end lost 1 base, and 10 bases lay between the germline ends. Germline V lookup: CDR1 SNHLY, CDR2 FYNNEI. CDR3 amino acids: CASRGGFSNQPQHF. The DNA for the CDR3 is TGTGCCAGCAGAGGCGGGTTCAGCAATCAGCCCCAGCATTTT.

In its sample, this clone was seen once. The gene calls are TRBV4-1 and TRBJ1-1; D is perhaps TRBD1 (5 bases). CDR1 is MGHRA and CDR2 is YSYEKL in the germline V gene. CDR3 size: 14 residues. V lost 3 bases, J lost 1 base, and 9 bases lay in between. The CDR3 DNA is TGCGCCAGCAGCCATATAGACAGGAACACTGAAGCTTTCTTT. This gives the protein CASSHIDRNTEAFF.

The rearrangement joins TRBV11-2 to TRBJ1-3; D ambiguous. The V and J ends lost 1 base and 0 bases respectively, with 10 bases between them. The CDR3 has 16 residues. CDR1 SGHAT and CDR2 FQNNGV come from the germline V gene. The DNA for the CDR3 is TGTGCCAGCAGCTTAGTAGAGGGCACCTCTGGAAACACCATATATTTT. Protein: CASSLVEGTSGNTIYF.

The chain employs TRBV19 and TRBJ2-7; 7 bases match TRBD1. CDR1 LNHDA and CDR2 SQIVND come from the germline V gene (reference sequence). The V segment lost 7 bases and the J segment 2 bases; nucleotides outside the gene matches: 2. The CDR3 sequence is 12 residues long. CDR3 region: CASMDRTYEQYF. DNA of the CDR3: TGTGCCAGTATGGACAGGACCTACGAGCAGTACTTC. Full variable domain (remainder filled in from reference TRBV19 and TRBJ2-7): DGGITQSPKYLFRKEGQNVTLSCEQNLNHDAMYWYRQDPGQGLRLIYYSQIVNDFQKGDIAEGYSVSREKKESFPLTVTSAQKNPTAFYLCASMDRTYEQYFGPGTRLTVT.

The chain combines TRBV12-5 with TRBJ2-5; D is undetermined. The V end was cut by 5 bases, the J end by 11 bases, with 21 bases between. The length of the CDR3 is 14 residues. Germline lookup yields CDR1 LGHNT and CDR2 FRNRAP. The CDR3 DNA follows: TGTGCTAGTGGTCTTGAGACACGACCCTCGATTCAGTACTTC. Its protein is CASGLETRPSIQYF.

The chain recombines TRBV9 with TRBJ2-3, with D tentatively TRBD2 (6 bases). From germline, CDR1 is SGDLS and CDR2 YYNGEE. V lost 0 bases and J lost 3, with 14 bases in between. The CDR3 is made up of 16 amino acids. The CDR3 sequence: CASSVDPAGLTDTQYF. CDR3 bases: TGTGCCAGCAGCGTAGATCCAGCGGGCTTAACAGATACGCAGTATTTT.

This clone appeared a single time. The gene calls are TRBV7-9 and TRBJ2-7, with D tentatively TRBD1 (5 bases). Germline V gene sequence: CDR1 SEHNR, CDR2 FQNEAQ (reference sequence). Trimming took off 4 bases at V and 7 bases at J, with 20 bases between the two ends. This CDR3 contains 15 residues. CDR3 DNA sequence: TGTGCCAGCAGCTCCCTGGCAGGGCTCCCTCGGGAGCAGTACTTC. It yields the protein CASSSLAGLPREQYF.

CDR3 sequence (DNA): TGCGCCAGCAGCTTGGGGAGAAGGGAGACAGGGAAAGAGACCCAGTACTTC. Translation gives CASSLGRRETGKETQYF. V is TRBV5-1 and J is TRBJ2-5; the match to TRBD1 covers 7 bases. This CDR3 contains 17 residues. Germline V CDR1 and CDR2: SGHRS, YFSETQ. Trimming cost V 0 bases and J 3 bases; bases outside gene matches: 11.

The V and J genes are TRBV6-4 and TRBJ2-1; 8 bases are a match to TRBD2. V dropped 3 bases and J dropped 8; count of bases not matched to a gene: 9. This CDR3 is 15 amino acids long. Germline CDR1 reads MRHNA; CDR2 reads SNTAGT. The CDR3 DNA follows: TGTGCCAGCAGTGAGGCTGCGGGAGGAAACCATGAGCAGTTCTTC. This gives the protein CASSEAAGGNHEQFF.

The rearrangement joins TRBV5-1 to TRBJ1-3; possible D gene TRBD1, 5 bases. Trimming took 3 bases from V and 2 from J, leaving 12 bases between them. Per germline, CDR1 SGHRS and CDR2 YFSETQ. The CDR3 length is 15 residues. CDR3 in amino acids: CASSSQGGTGNTIYF. CDR3 in DNA: TGCGCCAGCAGCTCTCAGGGTGGTACTGGAAACACCATATATTTT.

The chain recombines TRBV7-3 with TRBJ2-1, with D tentatively TRBD1 (6 bases). The CDR3 consists of 12 residues. Germline CDR1 and CDR2: SGHTA and FQGTGA. Trimming shortened V by 5 bases and J by 7 bases, and 9 bases separated the two germline ends. The CDR3 DNA sequence: TGTGCCAGCAGCCTCCAGGGGAATGAGCAGTTCTTC. It yields the protein CASSLQGNEQFF.

Only one count was recorded for this clone. This chain links TRBV4-1 with TRBJ2-1, with D possibly TRBD1 on 5 matching bases. The CDR3 is 15 amino acids. Trimming removed 4 bases at V and 3 bases at J, with 13 bases between. Germline V gene lookup returns CDR1 MGHRA and CDR2 YSYEKL. CDR3 sequence reads: CASSPLYRLYNEQFF. CDR3 coding DNA: TGCGCCAGCAGCCCCTTATACAGGCTCTACAATGAGCAGTTCTTC.